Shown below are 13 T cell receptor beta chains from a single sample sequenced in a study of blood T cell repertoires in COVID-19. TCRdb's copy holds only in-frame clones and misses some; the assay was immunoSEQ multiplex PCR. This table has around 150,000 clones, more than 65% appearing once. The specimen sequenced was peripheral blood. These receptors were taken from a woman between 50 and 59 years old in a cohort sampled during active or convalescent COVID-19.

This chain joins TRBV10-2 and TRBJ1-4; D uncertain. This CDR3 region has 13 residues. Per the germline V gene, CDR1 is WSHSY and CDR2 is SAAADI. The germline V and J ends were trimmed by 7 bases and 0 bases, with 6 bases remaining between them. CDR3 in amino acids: CASIGATNEKLFF. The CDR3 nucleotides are TGCGCCAGCATCGGAGCAACTAATGAAAAACTGTTTTTT.

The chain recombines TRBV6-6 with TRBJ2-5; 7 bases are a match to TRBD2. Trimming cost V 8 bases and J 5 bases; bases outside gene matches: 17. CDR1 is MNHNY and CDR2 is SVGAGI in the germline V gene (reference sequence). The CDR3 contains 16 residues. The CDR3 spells CASGDGGFATLETQYF. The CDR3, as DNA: TGTGCCAGCGGCGACGGGGGGTTCGCTACGCTCGAGACCCAGTACTTC.

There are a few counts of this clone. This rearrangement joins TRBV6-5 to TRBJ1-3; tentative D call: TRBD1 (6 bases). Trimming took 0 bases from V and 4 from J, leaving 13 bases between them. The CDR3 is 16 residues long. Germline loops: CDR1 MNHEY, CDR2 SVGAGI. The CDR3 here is CASSYSDSFTGNTIYF. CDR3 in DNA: TGTGCCAGCAGTTACTCGGACAGCTTCACGGGAAACACCATATATTTT.

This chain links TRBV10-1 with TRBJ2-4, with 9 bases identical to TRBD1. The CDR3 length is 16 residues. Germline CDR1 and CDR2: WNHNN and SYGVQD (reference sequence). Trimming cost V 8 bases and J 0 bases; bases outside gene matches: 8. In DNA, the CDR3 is TGCGCCAGCGAAGGACAGGGGACCTTAGCCAAAAACATTCAGTACTTC. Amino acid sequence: CASEGQGTLAKNIQYF.

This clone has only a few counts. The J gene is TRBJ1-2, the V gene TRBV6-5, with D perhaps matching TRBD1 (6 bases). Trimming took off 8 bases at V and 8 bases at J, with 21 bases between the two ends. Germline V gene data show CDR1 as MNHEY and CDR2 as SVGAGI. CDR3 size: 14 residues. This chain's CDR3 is CASSPAGGAFGYTF. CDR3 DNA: TGTGCCAGCTCGCCTGCGGGGGGGGCGTTCGGCTACACCTTC.

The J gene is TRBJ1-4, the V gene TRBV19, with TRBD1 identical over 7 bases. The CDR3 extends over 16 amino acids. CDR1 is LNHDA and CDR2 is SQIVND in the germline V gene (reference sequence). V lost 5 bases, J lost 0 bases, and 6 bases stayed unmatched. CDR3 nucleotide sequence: TGTGCCAGTAGTCTCGCCGGACAGGCAACTAATGAAAAACTGTTTTTT. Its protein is CASSLAGQATNEKLFF.

In DNA, the CDR3 is TGTGCCAGTAGTATCGCCAGGCTTTACGAGCAGTACTTC. It translates to CASSIARLYEQYF. The chain combines TRBV19 with TRBJ2-7; D uncertain. The V gene lost 3 bases and the J gene lost 4 bases, with 10 bases spanning the gap. The CDR3 extends over 13 amino acids. CDR1 is LNHDA, CDR2 SQIVND, per germline (reference sequence).

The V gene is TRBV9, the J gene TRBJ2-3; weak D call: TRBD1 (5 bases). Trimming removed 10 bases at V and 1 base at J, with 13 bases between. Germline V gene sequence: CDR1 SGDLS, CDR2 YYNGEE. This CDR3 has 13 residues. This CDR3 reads CASGRFGTDTQYF. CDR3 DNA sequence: TGTGCCTCAGGGCGATTCGGCACAGATACGCAGTATTTT.

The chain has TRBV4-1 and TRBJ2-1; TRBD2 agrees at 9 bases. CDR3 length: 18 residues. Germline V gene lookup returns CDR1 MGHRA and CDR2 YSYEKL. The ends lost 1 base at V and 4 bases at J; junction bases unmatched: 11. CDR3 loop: CASSQGTGVSGGYNEQFF. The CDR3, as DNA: TGCGCCAGCAGCCAAGGGACGGGGGTTAGCGGGGGTTACAATGAGCAGTTCTTC.

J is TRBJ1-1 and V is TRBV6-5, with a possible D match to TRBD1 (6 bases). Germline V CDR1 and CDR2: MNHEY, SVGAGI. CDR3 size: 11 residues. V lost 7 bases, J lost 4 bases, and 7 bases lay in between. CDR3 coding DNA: TGTGCCAGCACACAGGGCACTGAAGCTTTCTTT. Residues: CASTQGTEAFF.

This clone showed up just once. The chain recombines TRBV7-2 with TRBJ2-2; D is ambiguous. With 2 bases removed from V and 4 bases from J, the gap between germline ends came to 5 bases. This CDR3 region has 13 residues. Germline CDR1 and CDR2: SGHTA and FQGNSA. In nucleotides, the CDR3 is TGTGCCAGCAGCTTACCGGGCACCGGGGAGCTGTTTTTT. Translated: CASSLPGTGELFF.

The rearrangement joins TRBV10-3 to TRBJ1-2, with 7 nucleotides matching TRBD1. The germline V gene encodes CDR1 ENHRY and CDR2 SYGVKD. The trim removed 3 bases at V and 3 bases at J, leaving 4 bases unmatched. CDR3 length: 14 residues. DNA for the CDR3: TGTGCCATCAGTGAAAGGACAGGCGACTATGGCTACACCTTC. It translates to CAISERTGDYGYTF.

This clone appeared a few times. The CDR3 sequence: CASSGRTGGNSPLHF. CDR3 sequence (DNA): TGTGCCAGCAGCGGAAGGACAGGGGGAAATTCACCCCTCCACTTT. The V call is TRBV7-2, the J call TRBJ1-6; 10 bases line up with TRBD1. This CDR3 is 15 amino acids long. The V and J ends lost 5 bases and 7 bases, in that order; junction bases with no gene match: 5. Germline values: CDR1 SGHTA, CDR2 FQGNSA.